This T cell receptor (beta chain) was recorded in a study of T cell repertoires in cytomegalovirus infection. Turning to the study itself: Evidence of both CMV infection and a matching HLA type came from public TCR beta signatures. Regarding the study as a whole: HLA-C-restricted CMV-specific TCR beta clonotypes were dominant in the ex vivo response.

This clonotype was seen more than once but under ten times. Its target is not known. V lost 6 bases and J lost 1, with 13 bases in between. Germline values: CDR1 MDHEN, CDR2 SYDVKM. CDR3 length equals 14 residues. TCRdb re-called the reads through MiXCR, storing one row per CDR3 protein. Found here are about 340,000 distinct CDR3 sequences, 25% to 30% of them singletons; the top ten hold around 19%. This specimen was cultured PBMCs, taken from culture after CMV antigen stimulation. The chain combines TRBV28 with TRBJ2-7; D remains ambiguous. The TCR originated in a human donor in good health (CMV status not recorded). Some clones in this sample may be carry-over from other donors' samples. The DNA for the CDR3 is TGTGCCAGCAGGATCCTAGGAGCATCCTACGAGCAGTACTTC. Amino acid sequence: CASRILGASYEQYF.